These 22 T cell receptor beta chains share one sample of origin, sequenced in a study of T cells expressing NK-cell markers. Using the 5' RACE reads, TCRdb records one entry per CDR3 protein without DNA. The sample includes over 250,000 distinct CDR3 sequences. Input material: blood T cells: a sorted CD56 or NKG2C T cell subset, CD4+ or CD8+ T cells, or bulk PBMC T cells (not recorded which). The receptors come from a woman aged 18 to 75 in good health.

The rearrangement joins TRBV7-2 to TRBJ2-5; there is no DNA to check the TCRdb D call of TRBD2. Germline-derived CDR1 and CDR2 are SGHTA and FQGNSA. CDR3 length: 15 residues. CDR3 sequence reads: CASSLASGAGETQYF.

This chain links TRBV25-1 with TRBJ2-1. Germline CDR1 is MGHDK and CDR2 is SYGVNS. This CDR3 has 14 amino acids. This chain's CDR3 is CASSGEGFYNEQFF. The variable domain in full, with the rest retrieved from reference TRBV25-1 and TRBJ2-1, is EADIYQTPRYLVIGTGKKITLECSQTMGHDKMYWYQQDPGMELHLIHYSYGVNSTEKGDLSSESTVSRIRTEHFPLTLESARPSHTSQYLCASSGEGFYNEQFFGPGTRLTVL.

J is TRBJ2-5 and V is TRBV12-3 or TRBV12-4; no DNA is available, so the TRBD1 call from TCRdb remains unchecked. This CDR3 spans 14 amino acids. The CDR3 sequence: CASTPGGYQETQYF.

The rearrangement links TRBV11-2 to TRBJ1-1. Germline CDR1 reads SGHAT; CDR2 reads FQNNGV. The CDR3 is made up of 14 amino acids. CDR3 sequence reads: CASSLGAMNTEAFF.

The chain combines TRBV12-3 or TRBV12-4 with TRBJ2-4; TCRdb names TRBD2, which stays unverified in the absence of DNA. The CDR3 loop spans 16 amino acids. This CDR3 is CASSNIAGSVKNIQYF.

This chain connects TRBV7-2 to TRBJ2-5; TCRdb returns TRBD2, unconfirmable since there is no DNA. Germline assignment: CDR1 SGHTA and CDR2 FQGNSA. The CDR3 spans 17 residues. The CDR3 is CASSLSLAGFTQETQYF.

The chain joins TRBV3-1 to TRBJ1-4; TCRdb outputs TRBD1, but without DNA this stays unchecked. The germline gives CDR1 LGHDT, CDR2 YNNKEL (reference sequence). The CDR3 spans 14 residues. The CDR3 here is CASSQAGGLEKLFF.

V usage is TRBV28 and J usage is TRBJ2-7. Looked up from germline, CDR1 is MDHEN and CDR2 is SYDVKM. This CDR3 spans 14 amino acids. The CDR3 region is CASSRFQVPYEQYF. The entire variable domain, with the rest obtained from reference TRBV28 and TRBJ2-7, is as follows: DVKVTQSSRYLVKRTGEKVFLECVQDMDHENMFWYRQDPGLGLRLIYFSYDVKMKEKGDIPEGYSVSREKKERFSLILESASTNQTSMYLCASSRFQVPYEQYFGPGTRLTVT.

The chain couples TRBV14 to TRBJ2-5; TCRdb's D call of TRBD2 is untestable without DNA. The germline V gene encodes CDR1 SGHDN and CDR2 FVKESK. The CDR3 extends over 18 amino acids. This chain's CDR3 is CASSKRTSGRRLQETQYF.

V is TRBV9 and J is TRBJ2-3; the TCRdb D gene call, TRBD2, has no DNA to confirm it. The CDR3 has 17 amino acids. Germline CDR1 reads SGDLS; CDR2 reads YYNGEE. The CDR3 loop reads CASSARGGLDGTDTQYF. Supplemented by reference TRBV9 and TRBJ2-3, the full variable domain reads DSGVTQTPKHLITATGQRVTLRCSPRSGDLSVYWYQQSLDQGLQFLIQYYNGEERAKGNILERFSAQQFPDLHSELNLSSLELGDSALYFCASSARGGLDGTDTQYFGPGTRLTVL.

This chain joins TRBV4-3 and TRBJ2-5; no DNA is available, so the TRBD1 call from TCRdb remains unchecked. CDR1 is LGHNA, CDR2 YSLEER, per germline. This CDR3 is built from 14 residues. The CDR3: CASSQVEPGETQYF.

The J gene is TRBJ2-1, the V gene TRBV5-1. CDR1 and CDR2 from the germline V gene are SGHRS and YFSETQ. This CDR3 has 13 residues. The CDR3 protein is CASSRGSYNEQFF.

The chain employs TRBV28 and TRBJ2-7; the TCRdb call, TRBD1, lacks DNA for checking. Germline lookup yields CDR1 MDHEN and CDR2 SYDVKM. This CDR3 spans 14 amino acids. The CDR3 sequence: CASTTPGGSREQYF.

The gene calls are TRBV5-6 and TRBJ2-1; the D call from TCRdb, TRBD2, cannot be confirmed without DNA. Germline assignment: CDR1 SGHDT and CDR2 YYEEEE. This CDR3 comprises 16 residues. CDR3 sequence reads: CASSPDGLPPRNEQFF.

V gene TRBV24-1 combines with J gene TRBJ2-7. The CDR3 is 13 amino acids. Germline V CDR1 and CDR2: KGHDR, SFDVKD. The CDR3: CATSEGSSYEQYF.

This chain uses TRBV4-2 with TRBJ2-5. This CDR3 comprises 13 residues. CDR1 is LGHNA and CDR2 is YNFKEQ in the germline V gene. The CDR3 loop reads CASSRVTTETQYF.

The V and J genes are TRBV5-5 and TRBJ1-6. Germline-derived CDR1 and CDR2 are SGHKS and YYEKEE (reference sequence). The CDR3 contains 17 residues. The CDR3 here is CASSPTSAAGSYSPLHF. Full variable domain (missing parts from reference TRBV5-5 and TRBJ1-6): DAGVTQSPTHLIKTRGQQVTLRCSPISGHKSVSWYQQVLGQGPQFIFQYYEKEERGRGNFPDRFSARQFPNYSSELNVNALLLGDSALYLCASSPTSAAGSYSPLHFGNGTRLTVT.

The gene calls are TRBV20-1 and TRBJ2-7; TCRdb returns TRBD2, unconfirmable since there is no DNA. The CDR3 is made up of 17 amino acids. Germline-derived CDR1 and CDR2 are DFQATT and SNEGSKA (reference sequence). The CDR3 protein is CSARTGLAGDPSNEQYF.

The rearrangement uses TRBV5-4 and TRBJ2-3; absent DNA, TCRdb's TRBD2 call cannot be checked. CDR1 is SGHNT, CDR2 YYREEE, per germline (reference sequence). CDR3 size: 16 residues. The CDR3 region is CASSSQRELSTDTQYF.

This CDR3 is CASWGGLSRDTQYF. The gene calls are TRBV12-3 or TRBV12-4 and TRBJ2-3; with no DNA, the TCRdb D assignment of TRBD1 cannot be verified. The CDR3 consists of 14 residues.

The CDR3: CSARTGDRRTDTQYF. The gene calls are TRBV20-1 and TRBJ2-3; TCRdb reports TRBD1, a call that lacks DNA to check it against. From germline, CDR1 is DFQATT and CDR2 SNEGSKA (reference sequence). The CDR3 totals 15 residues.

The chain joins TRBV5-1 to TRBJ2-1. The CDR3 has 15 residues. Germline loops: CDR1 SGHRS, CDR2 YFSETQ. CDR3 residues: CASSLDGSFYNEQFF.